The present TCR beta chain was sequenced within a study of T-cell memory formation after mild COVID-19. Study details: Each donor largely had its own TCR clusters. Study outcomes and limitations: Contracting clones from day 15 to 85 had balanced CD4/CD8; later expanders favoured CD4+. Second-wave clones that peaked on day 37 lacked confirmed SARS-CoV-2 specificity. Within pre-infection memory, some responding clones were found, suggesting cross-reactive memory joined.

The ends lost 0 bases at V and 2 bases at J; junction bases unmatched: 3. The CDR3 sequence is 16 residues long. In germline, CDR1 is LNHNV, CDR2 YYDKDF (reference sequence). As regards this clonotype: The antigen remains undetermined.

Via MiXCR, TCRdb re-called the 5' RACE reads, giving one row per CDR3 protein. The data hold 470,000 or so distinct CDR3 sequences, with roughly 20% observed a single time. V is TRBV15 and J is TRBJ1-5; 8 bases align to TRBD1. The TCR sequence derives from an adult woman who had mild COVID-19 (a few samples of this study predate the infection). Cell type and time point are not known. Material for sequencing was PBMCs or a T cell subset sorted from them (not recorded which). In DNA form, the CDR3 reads TGTGCCACCAGCAGAGACCAGGGGGCAGGCAATCAGCCCCAGCATTTT. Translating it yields CATSRDQGAGNQPQHF.